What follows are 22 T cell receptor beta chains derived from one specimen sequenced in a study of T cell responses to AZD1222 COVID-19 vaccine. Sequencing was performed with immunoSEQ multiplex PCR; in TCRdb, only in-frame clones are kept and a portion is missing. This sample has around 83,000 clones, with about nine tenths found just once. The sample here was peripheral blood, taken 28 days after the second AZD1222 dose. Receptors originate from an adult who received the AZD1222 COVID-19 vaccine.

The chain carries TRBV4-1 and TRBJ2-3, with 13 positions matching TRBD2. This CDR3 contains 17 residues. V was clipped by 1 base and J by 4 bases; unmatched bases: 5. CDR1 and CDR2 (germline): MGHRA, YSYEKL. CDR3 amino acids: CASSQVLAGGRADTQYF. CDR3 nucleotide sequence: TGCGCCAGCAGCCAAGTACTAGCGGGGGGGCGGGCAGATACGCAGTATTTT.

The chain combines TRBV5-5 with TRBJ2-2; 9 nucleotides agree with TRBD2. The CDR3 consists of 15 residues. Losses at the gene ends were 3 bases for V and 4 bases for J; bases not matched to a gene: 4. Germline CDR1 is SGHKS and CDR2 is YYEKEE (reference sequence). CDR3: CASSSGLAFTGELFF. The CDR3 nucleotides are TGTGCCAGCAGCTCGGGACTAGCCTTCACCGGGGAGCTGTTTTTT. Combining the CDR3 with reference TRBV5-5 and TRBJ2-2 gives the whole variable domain DAGVTQSPTHLIKTRGQQVTLRCSPISGHKSVSWYQQVLGQGPQFIFQYYEKEERGRGNFPDRFSARQFPNYSSELNVNALLLGDSALYLCASSSGLAFTGELFFGEGSRLTVL.

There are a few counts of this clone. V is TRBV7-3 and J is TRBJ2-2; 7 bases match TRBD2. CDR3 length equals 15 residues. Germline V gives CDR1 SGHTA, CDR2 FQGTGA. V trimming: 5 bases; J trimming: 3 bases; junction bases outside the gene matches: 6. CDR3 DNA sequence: TGTGCCAGCAGCCTTAGACTAGCAGACACCGGGGAGCTGTTTTTT. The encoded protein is CASSLRLADTGELFF.

The CDR3 coding sequence is TGCAGCGTTGGAGAAGGGGGCACTGAAGCTTTCTTT. Its protein is CSVGEGGTEAFF. The chain uses TRBV29-1 and TRBJ1-1; D is perhaps TRBD1 (6 bases). The CDR3 has 12 residues. Trimming left V 4 bases short and J 4 bases short, with 10 bases between. Germline loops: CDR1 SQVTM, CDR2 ANQGSEA.

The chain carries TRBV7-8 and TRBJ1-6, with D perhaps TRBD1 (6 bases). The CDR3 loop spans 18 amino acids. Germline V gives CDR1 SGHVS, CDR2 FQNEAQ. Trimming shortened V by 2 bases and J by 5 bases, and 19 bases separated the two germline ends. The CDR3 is CASSLYGATGRHNSPLHF. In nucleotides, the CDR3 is TGTGCCAGCAGCTTATACGGCGCGACAGGACGCCATAATTCACCCCTCCACTTT.

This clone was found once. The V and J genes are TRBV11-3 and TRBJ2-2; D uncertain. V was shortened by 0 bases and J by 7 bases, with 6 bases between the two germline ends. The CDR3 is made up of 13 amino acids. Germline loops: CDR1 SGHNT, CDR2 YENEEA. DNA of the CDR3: TGTGCCAGCAGCTTAGACTGGGACGGGGAGCTGTTTTTT. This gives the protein CASSLDWDGELFF.

CDR3 nucleotide sequence: TGTGCCAGCAGCGCTAGACAGGGCTATGGCTACACCTTC. Amino acids: CASSARQGYGYTF. This chain links TRBV9 with TRBJ1-2; TRBD1 matches at 7 bases. The junction had 3 bases not matched to a gene; V was cut back by 3 bases and J by 4 bases. Germline-derived CDR1 and CDR2 are SGDLS and YYNGEE. The CDR3 is 13 residues long. Full variable domain (rest looked up from reference TRBV9 and TRBJ1-2): DSGVTQTPKHLITATGQRVTLRCSPRSGDLSVYWYQQSLDQGLQFLIQYYNGEERAKGNILERFSAQQFPDLHSELNLSSLELGDSALYFCASSARQGYGYTFGSGTRLTVV.

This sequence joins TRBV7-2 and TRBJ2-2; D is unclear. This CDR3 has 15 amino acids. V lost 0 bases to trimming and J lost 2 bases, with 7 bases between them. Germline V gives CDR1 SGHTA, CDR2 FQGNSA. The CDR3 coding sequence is TGTGCCAGCAGCTTAGCCCCCCCTAACACCGGGGAGCTGTTTTTT. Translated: CASSLAPPNTGELFF.

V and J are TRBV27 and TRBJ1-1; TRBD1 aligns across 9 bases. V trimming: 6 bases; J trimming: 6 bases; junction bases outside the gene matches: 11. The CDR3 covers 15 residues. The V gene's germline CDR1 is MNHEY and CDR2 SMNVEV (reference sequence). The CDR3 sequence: CASRPLDRGESEAFF. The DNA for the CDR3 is TGTGCCAGCAGGCCGTTAGACAGGGGGGAGTCTGAAGCTTTCTTT.

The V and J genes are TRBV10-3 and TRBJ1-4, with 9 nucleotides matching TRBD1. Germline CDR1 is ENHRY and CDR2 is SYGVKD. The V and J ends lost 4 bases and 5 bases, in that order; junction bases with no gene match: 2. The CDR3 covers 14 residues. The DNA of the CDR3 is TGTGCCATCAGTGGACAGGGGGTGAATGAAAAACTGTTTTTT. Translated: CAISGQGVNEKLFF.

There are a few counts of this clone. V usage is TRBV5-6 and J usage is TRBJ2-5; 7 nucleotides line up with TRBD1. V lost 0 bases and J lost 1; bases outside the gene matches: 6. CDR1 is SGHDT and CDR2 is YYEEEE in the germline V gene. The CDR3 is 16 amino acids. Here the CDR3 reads CASSLGPGQIQETQYF. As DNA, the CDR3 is TGTGCCAGCAGCTTGGGGCCGGGACAGATCCAAGAGACCCAGTACTTC.

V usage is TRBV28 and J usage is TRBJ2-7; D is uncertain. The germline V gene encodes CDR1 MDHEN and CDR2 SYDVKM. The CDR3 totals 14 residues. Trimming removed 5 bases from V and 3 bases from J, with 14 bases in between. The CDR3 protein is CASSPTGGIYEQYF. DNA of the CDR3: TGTGCCAGCAGTCCGACTGGTGGAATCTACGAGCAGTACTTC.

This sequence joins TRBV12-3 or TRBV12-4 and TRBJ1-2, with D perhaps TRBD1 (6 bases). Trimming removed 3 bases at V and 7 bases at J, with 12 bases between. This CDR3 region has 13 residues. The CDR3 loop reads CASSFRQGIGYTF. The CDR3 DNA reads TGTGCCAGCAGTTTCAGGCAGGGGATTGGCTACACCTTC.

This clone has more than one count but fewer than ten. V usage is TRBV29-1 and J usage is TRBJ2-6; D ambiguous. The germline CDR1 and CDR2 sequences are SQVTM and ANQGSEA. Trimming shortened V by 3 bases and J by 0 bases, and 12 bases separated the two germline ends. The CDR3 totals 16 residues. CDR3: CSVDFATYSGANVLTF. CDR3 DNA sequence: TGCAGCGTTGACTTCGCAACTTACTCTGGGGCCAACGTCCTGACTTTC.

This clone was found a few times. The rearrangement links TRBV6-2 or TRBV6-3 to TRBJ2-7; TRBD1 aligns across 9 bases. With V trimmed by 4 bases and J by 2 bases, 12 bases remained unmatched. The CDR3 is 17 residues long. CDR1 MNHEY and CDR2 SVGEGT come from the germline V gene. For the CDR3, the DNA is TGTGCCAGCAGTTGGCCCACCGGGACAGGGAATACCTACGAGCAGTACTTC. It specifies CASSWPTGTGNTYEQYF.

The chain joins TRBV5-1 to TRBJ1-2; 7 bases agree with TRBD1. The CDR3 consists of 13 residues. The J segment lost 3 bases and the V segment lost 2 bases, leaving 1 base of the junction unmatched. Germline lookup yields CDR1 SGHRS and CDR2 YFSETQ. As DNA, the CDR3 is TGCGCCAGCAGCTTCACAGGGGACTATGGCTACACCTTC. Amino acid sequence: CASSFTGDYGYTF.

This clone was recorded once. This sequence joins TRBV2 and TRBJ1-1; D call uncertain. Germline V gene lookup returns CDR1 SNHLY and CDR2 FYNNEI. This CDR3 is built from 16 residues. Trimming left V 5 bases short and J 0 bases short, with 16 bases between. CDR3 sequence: CASSSDLVQMNTEAFF. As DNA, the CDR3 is TGTGCCAGCAGTTCGGACCTAGTACAAATGAACACTGAAGCTTTCTTT.

CDR3 amino acids: CAIPAGTVNTGELFF. In nucleotides, the CDR3 is TGTGCCATTCCTGCCGGGACAGTGAACACCGGGGAGCTGTTTTTT. The gene calls are TRBV6-5 and TRBJ2-2; 7 nucleotides line up with TRBD1. In germline, CDR1 is MNHEY, CDR2 SVGAGI. This CDR3 region has 15 residues. Trimming took 10 bases from V and 1 from J; bases not matched to a gene: 9.

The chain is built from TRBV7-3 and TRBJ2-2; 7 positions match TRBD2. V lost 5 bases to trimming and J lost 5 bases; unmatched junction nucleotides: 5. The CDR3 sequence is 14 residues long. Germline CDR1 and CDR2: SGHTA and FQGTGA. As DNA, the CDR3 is TGTGCCAGCAGCCCATCGGGGGGAACCGGGGAGCTGTTTTTT. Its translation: CASSPSGGTGELFF. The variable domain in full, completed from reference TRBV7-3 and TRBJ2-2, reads GAGVSQTPSNKVTEKGKYVELRCDPISGHTALYWYRQSLGQGPEFLIYFQGTGAADDSGLPNDRFFAVRPEGSVSTLKIQRTERGDSAVYLCASSPSGGTGELFFGEGSRLTVL.

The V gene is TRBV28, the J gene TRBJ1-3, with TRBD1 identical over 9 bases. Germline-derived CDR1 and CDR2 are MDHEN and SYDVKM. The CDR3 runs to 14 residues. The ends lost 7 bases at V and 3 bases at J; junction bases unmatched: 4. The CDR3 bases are TGTGCCAGCAAGGGACAGGGAGTTGGAAACACCATATATTTT. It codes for CASKGQGVGNTIYF.

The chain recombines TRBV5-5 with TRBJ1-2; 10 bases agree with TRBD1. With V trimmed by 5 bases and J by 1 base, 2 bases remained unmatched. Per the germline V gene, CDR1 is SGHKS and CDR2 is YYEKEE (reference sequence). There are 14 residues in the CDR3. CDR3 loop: CASRRTGGNYGYTF. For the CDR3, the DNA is TGTGCCAGCAGAAGGACAGGGGGTAACTATGGCTACACCTTC.

The CDR3 loop is CASSPSPPAGYTQYF. The DNA of the CDR3 is TGTGCCAGCTCACCATCCCCCCCCGCAGGCTATACGCAGTATTTT. V and J are TRBV18 and TRBJ2-3; no definite D call. V was clipped by 2 bases and J by 7 bases, with 16 bases between them. Germline V gene sequence: CDR1 KGHSH, CDR2 LQKENI. The CDR3 runs to 15 residues.